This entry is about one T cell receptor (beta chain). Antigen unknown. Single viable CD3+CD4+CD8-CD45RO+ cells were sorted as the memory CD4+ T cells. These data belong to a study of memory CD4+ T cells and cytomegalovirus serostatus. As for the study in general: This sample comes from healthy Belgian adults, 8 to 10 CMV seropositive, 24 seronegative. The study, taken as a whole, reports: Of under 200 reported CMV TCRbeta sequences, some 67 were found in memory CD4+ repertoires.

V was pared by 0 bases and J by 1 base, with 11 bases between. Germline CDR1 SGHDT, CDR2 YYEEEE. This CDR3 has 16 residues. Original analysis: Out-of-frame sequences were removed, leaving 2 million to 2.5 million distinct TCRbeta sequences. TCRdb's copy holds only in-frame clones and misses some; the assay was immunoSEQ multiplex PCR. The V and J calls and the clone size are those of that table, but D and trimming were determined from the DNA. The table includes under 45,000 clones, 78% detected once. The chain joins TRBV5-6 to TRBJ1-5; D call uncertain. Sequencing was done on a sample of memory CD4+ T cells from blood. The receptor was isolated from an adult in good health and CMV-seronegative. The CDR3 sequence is CASSLAGGPSNQPQHF. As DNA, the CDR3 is TGTGCCAGCAGCTTGGCTGGCGGACCAAGCAATCAGCCCCAGCATTTT.